The next 22 T cell receptor beta chains were all read from a single sample in a study of CXCR3-negative and CXCR3-positive naive CD8 T cells. Whole-study findings and limits: Naive cells that were CXCR3-positive had more hydrophobic TRB CDR3s (compared with CXCR3-negative naive cells).

The method, 5' RACE with UMI labels, was used to prepare the TRB cDNA libraries. Reanalyzing the 5' RACE reads, TCRdb keeps one entry per CDR3 protein, without DNA. This table holds 65,000 to 75,000 distinct CDR3 sequences. These TCRs are of unknown antigen specificity. Sequencing used naive CXCR3+ CD8+ T cells from blood. Noted subset: CD45RO-CCR7+CD27+CD95- naive CD8+ T cells expressing CXCR3 (TNR3+). These receptors originate from a human donor in good health. Some clones in this sample may be carry-over from other donors' samples.

The chain uses TRBV29-1 and TRBJ2-3. Germline V lookup: CDR1 SQVTM, CDR2 ANQGSEA. There are 17 residues in the CDR3. The CDR3 here is CSVEAWETETKTDTQYF.

The rearrangement links TRBV29-1 to TRBJ2-5; TCRdb gives TRBD1 as the D gene, but with no DNA this cannot be confirmed. CDR3 length: 14 amino acids. CDR1 and CDR2 from the germline V gene are SQVTM and ANQGSEA. CDR3 loop: CSASQGAVEETQYF.

The V call is TRBV7-9, the J call TRBJ2-5; TCRdb lists TRBD1, though no DNA is available to test this call. The CDR3 is 16 amino acids. Germline V CDR1 and CDR2: SEHNR, FQNEAQ (reference sequence). CDR3 residues: CASSFQGAGNQETQYF.

V is TRBV4-1 and J is TRBJ1-1. Germline CDR1 reads MGHRA; CDR2 reads YSYEKL. The length of the CDR3 is 16 residues. CDR3 amino acids: CASSQIATTENTEAFF.

The chain has TRBV7-9 and TRBJ2-5. There are 14 residues in the CDR3. Germline V CDR1 and CDR2: SEHNR, FQNEAQ (reference sequence). The CDR3 sequence: CASSPHRDQETQYF.

The V call is TRBV20-1, the J call TRBJ2-2; TCRdb outputs TRBD1, but without DNA this stays unchecked. Germline loops: CDR1 DFQATT, CDR2 SNEGSKA (reference sequence). This CDR3 spans 15 amino acids. The CDR3 is CSAASSGVNTGELFF.

This sequence joins TRBV13 and TRBJ2-7; TCRdb designates TRBD1, a call that cannot be tested without DNA. CDR3 length: 17 amino acids. CDR1 is PRHDT and CDR2 is FYEKMQ in the germline V gene (reference sequence). The chain's CDR3 is CASSITQDRGASYEQYF. The entire variable domain, with the rest obtained from reference TRBV13 and TRBJ2-7, is as follows: AAGVIQSPRHLIKEKRETATLKCYPIPRHDTVYWYQQGPGQDPQFLISFYEKMQSDKGSIPDRFSAQQFSDYHSELNMSSLELGDSALYFCASSITQDRGASYEQYFGPGTRLTVT.

The rearrangement joins TRBV2 to TRBJ2-5. The CDR3 loop spans 14 amino acids. CDR1 is SNHLY, CDR2 FYNNEI, per germline. This chain's CDR3 is CASSEARYQETQYF.

This CDR3 is CASSLWGTYRGSTDTQYF. The chain links TRBV12-3 or TRBV12-4 to TRBJ2-3; TCRdb's D call of TRBD1 is untestable without DNA. This CDR3 has 18 amino acids.

The CDR3 sequence: CASSPTWTGRSITDTQYF. This chain joins TRBV7-8 and TRBJ2-3; the TCRdb call, TRBD1, lacks DNA for checking. The CDR3 spans 18 residues. From germline, CDR1 is SGHVS and CDR2 FQNEAQ. Looking up the rest from reference TRBV7-8 and TRBJ2-3 gives the full variable domain: GAGVSQSPRYKVAKRGQDVALRCDPISGHVSLFWYQQALGQGPEFLTYFQNEAQLDKSGLPSDRFFAERPEGSVSTLKIQRTQQEDSAVYLCASSPTWTGRSITDTQYFGPGTRLTVL.

The chain links TRBV20-1 to TRBJ2-5; the D call from TCRdb, TRBD2, cannot be confirmed without DNA. The CDR3 is 15 amino acids. In germline, CDR1 is DFQATT, CDR2 SNEGSKA (reference sequence). CDR3 residues: CSARAERGGLKTQYF.

This chain links TRBV9 with TRBJ2-7; TCRdb indicates TRBD2, and absent DNA this call remains unverified. The CDR3 covers 15 residues. CDR1 and CDR2 (germline): SGDLS, YYNGEE. The CDR3 here is CASSLRSGAQGEQYF.

This chain connects TRBV4-3 to TRBJ1-1. Germline assignment: CDR1 LGHNA and CDR2 YSLEER. CDR3 length: 14 residues. The CDR3 region is CASSQGPLDTEAFF.

V usage is TRBV9 and J usage is TRBJ2-1. In germline, CDR1 is SGDLS, CDR2 YYNGEE. The CDR3 runs 17 residues. CDR3 in amino acids: CASSPRIADLSYNEQFF. The full variable domain, in which reference TRBV9 and TRBJ2-1 provide the parts outside the CDR3, is DSGVTQTPKHLITATGQRVTLRCSPRSGDLSVYWYQQSLDQGLQFLIQYYNGEERAKGNILERFSAQQFPDLHSELNLSSLELGDSALYFCASSPRIADLSYNEQFFGPGTRLTVL.

V is TRBV20-1 and J is TRBJ2-7; TCRdb designates TRBD2, a call that cannot be tested without DNA. CDR1 DFQATT and CDR2 SNEGSKA come from the germline V gene (reference sequence). CDR3 length: 15 amino acids. CDR3 residues: CSARSRGDSSYEQYF.

V and J are TRBV12-3 or TRBV12-4 and TRBJ2-5; TCRdb selects TRBD1, and the lack of DNA leaves this call unchecked. CDR3 size: 14 residues. The CDR3 protein is CASSFTGGAETQYF.

CDR3 amino acids: CASSPGLGWDTQYF. The chain has TRBV7-7 and TRBJ2-3; TCRdb returns TRBD2, unconfirmable since there is no DNA. The CDR3 is 14 residues long. The germline V gene has CDR1 SSHAT and CDR2 FNYEAQ (reference sequence).

The chain couples TRBV9 to TRBJ2-7; as DNA is missing, the TRBD1 call by TCRdb cannot be tested. The CDR3 consists of 17 residues. Germline CDR1 and CDR2: SGDLS and YYNGEE. Here the CDR3 reads CASSARRGGVDPYEQYF.

The chain is built from TRBV12-3 or TRBV12-4 and TRBJ2-3; TCRdb reports TRBD1, a call that lacks DNA to check it against. The CDR3 runs to 16 residues. Here the CDR3 reads CASRAPRDRATDTQYF.

This chain joins TRBV7-2 and TRBJ2-3; with no DNA, the TCRdb D assignment of TRBD1 cannot be verified. The CDR3 is 15 amino acids. Germline CDR1 reads SGHTA; CDR2 reads FQGNSA. The CDR3 spells CASSLVGGPGDTQYF.

This chain links TRBV7-9 with TRBJ2-7; TCRdb calls TRBD2, which cannot be checked without DNA. This CDR3 spans 13 amino acids. CDR1 is SEHNR and CDR2 is FQNEAQ in the germline V gene (reference sequence). The CDR3 protein is CASSSAGAYEQYF. Looking up the rest from reference TRBV7-9 and TRBJ2-7 gives the full variable domain: DTGVSQNPRHKITKRGQNVTFRCDPISEHNRLYWYRQTLGQGPEFLTYFQNEAQLEKSRLLSDRFSAERPKGSFSTLEIQRTEQGDSAMYLCASSSAGAYEQYFGPGTRLTVT.

This sequence joins TRBV4-1 and TRBJ2-1. CDR1 is MGHRA and CDR2 is YSYEKL in the germline V gene. This CDR3 contains 13 residues. The CDR3 region is CASSQDLYNEQFF.